This T cell receptor beta chain was retrieved from a study of vaccination effects on CD4 cells after COVID-19. Looking at the study overall: Participants each got two BNT162b2 or mRNA-1273 vaccine doses.

Notes on this clone: Its antigen remains unknown.

TCRdb's table, derived via immunoSEQ multiplex PCR, lists solely in-frame clones and lacks some. The repertoire consists of approximately 54,000 clones, with around 85% occurring once and the leading ten covering 2.4%. Before any sequencing was done, the ViraFEST assay used viral peptide pools to expand antigen-specific CD4+ T cells. The culture ran for about 10 days, and then CD4+ T cells were isolated. It was with about 9.3 IU/ml IL-2 and 9.5 to 10 ug/ml peptides that around 1.9 million PBMC per well were cultured. CDR1 is SGHTA, CDR2 FQGTGA, per germline. Trimming removed 2 bases from V and 4 bases from J, with 6 bases in between. The CDR3 runs 13 residues.

Sequencing was performed on CD4+ T cells from PBMCs cultured with HCoV-229E spike peptides, taken before COVID-19 vaccination. This TCR derives from a human donor who received a COVID-19 vaccine. This sequence joins TRBV7-3 and TRBJ1-3; no clear D. In DNA, the CDR3 is TGTGCCAGCAGCTTAGCCCCCGGAAACACCATATATTTT. Amino acid sequence: CASSLAPGNTIYF.